This passage covers 29 T cell receptor beta chains from one sample sequenced in a study of blood T cell repertoires in COVID-19. Only in-frame clones appear in the TCRdb table, and some are missing; sequencing was by immunoSEQ multiplex PCR. The sample shows about 120,000 clones, 84% of them seen only once. The sequencing input was PBMCs or T cells enriched from blood (not recorded which). These receptors were taken from a young woman who had recovered from COVID-19.

The CDR3 nucleotides are TGTGCCAGTAGTGTCCGTAGCGGGAGGAAAGAGAGCAATGAGCAGTTCTTC. Residues: CASSVRSGRKESNEQFF. The chain joins TRBV19 to TRBJ2-1; 10 bases align to TRBD2. CDR1 and CDR2 (germline): LNHDA, SQIVND (reference sequence). V lost 5 bases to trimming and J lost 6 bases; unmatched junction nucleotides: 13. This CDR3 has 17 residues. The complete variable domain, with remaining parts taken from reference TRBV19 and TRBJ2-1, reads DGGITQSPKYLFRKEGQNVTLSCEQNLNHDAMYWYRQDPGQGLRLIYYSQIVNDFQKGDIAEGYSVSREKKESFPLTVTSAQKNPTAFYLCASSVRSGRKESNEQFFGPGTRLTVL.

The chain employs TRBV5-1 and TRBJ2-7; 15 nucleotides match TRBD2. After removal of 4 bases from V and 3 bases from J, the junction contained 8 bases not matched to a gene. The CDR3 totals 17 residues. Germline CDR1 is SGHRS and CDR2 is YFSETQ. Here the CDR3 reads CASSTGTSGRRGYEQYF. The CDR3 DNA reads as TGCGCCAGCAGCACCGGGACTAGCGGGAGGCGGGGCTACGAGCAGTACTTC.

The V gene is TRBV12-3 or TRBV12-4, the J gene TRBJ1-5; no clear D gene. CDR3 size: 12 residues. V was cut by 7 bases and J by 7 bases, with 11 bases left in between. CDR3 nucleotide sequence: TGTGCCAGCACCTCCGGCGGGCAGCCCCAGCATTTT. Amino acids: CASTSGGQPQHF.

V is TRBV7-9 and J is TRBJ2-6, with a possible D match to TRBD1 (6 bases). The CDR3 runs to 19 residues. CDR1 and CDR2 from the germline V gene are SEHNR and FQNEAQ (reference sequence). Trimming removed 7 bases at V and 2 bases at J, with 24 bases between. This CDR3 is CASTPGRGAQITGANVLTF. For the CDR3, the DNA is TGTGCCAGCACCCCTGGCAGGGGCGCCCAGATAACTGGGGCCAACGTCCTGACTTTC.

This rearrangement joins TRBV6-2 or TRBV6-3 to TRBJ2-7; 9 bases match TRBD1. J lost 2 bases, V lost 2 bases, and 13 bases had no gene match. Germline values: CDR1 MNHEY, CDR2 SVGEGT. This CDR3 contains 18 residues. This chain's CDR3 is CASSYRFTGQGKTYEQYF. CDR3 sequence (DNA): TGTGCCAGCAGTTACCGTTTCACCGGACAGGGGAAAACCTACGAGCAGTACTTC.

The chain employs TRBV19 and TRBJ2-1; TRBD1 matches at 10 bases. CDR3 length equals 16 residues. After removal of 3 bases from V and 4 bases from J, the junction contained 6 bases not matched to a gene. CDR1 and CDR2 from the germline V gene are LNHDA and SQIVND (reference sequence). CDR3 region: CASSILGTGEYNEQFF. In DNA form, the CDR3 reads TGTGCCAGTAGTATTCTTGGGACAGGGGAGTACAATGAGCAGTTCTTC.

CDR3 nucleotide sequence: TGCGCCAGCAGCCAAGCGGCGGCCATGAAGCTGTTTTTT. Its protein product is CASSQAAAMKLFF. This chain uses TRBV4-1 with TRBJ1-4; D call uncertain. CDR1 and CDR2 from the germline V gene are MGHRA and YSYEKL. Trimming took 1 base from V and 14 from J, leaving 14 bases between them. The CDR3 consists of 13 residues.

The V call is TRBV2, the J call TRBJ1-1; tentatively, D is TRBD1 (6 bases). The ends were cut back, 7 bases at V and 11 bases at J, with 17 bases in the middle. This CDR3 contains 12 residues. Germline V lookup: CDR1 SNHLY, CDR2 FYNNEI. DNA for the CDR3: TGTGCCAGCACAGGGGCAGGGGCGCTGGCTTTCTTT. Protein: CASTGAGALAFF.

Remarks on this clone: Different DNA sequences within this sample yield the same CDR3. The chain couples TRBV14 to TRBJ1-2; no clear D. Per germline, CDR1 SGHDN and CDR2 FVKESK. CDR3 length equals 14 residues. V was shortened by 0 bases and J by 6 bases, with 11 bases between the two germline ends. The CDR3 reads CASSQDLGFNGYTF. CDR3 in DNA: TGTGCCAGCAGCCAAGATCTGGGCTTTAATGGCTACACCTTC.

This clone was seen only once. This chain connects TRBV5-8 to TRBJ2-7; tentative D call: TRBD2 (6 bases). The CDR3 contains 12 residues. The V end lost 9 bases, the J end lost 8 bases, and 18 bases lay between the germline ends. Germline CDR1 reads SGHTS; CDR2 reads YDEGEE. The CDR3 loop is CATPREDYQQYF. Written as DNA, the CDR3 is TGTGCCACCCCTAGGGAGGATTACCAGCAGTACTTC. The full variable domain, in which reference TRBV5-8 and TRBJ2-7 provide the parts outside the CDR3, is EAGVTQSPTHLIKTRGQQATLRCSPISGHTSVYWYQQALGLGLQFLLWYDEGEERNRGNFPPRFSGRQFPNYSSELNVNALELEDSALYLCATPREDYQQYFGPGTRLTVT.

This clone showed up just once. The chain uses TRBV6-1 and TRBJ1-6, with D hard to call. Germline-derived CDR1 and CDR2 are MNHNS and SASEGT. Trimming stripped 2 bases from V and 4 bases from J, with 15 bases between. CDR3 length equals 17 residues. Here the CDR3 DNA reads TGTGCCAGCAGTGAAACGGCAGGAAGACAATATAATTCACCCCTCCACTTT. It yields the protein CASSETAGRQYNSPLHF.

CDR3 loop: CAISEKGYEQYF. CDR3 nucleotide sequence: TGTGCCATCAGTGAAAAGGGGTACGAGCAGTACTTC. The chain joins TRBV10-3 to TRBJ2-7; D is perhaps TRBD1 (5 bases). Trimming took off 3 bases at V and 4 bases at J, with 7 bases between the two ends. There are 12 residues in the CDR3. Germline-derived CDR1 and CDR2 are ENHRY and SYGVKD.

The V gene is TRBV4-3, the J gene TRBJ1-6; no firm D call. The CDR3 is 15 amino acids. V gave up 0 bases and J gave up 2 bases, with 5 bases separating them. Germline-derived CDR1 and CDR2 are LGHNA and YSLEER. The CDR3 loop is CASSQDTAYNSPLHF. The CDR3 bases are TGCGCCAGCAGCCAAGATACAGCCTATAATTCACCCCTCCACTTT.

The chain combines TRBV7-6 with TRBJ2-1; 9 nucleotides agree with TRBD1. CDR1 SGHVS and CDR2 FNYEAQ come from the germline V gene. V was pared by 5 bases and J by 0 bases, with 2 bases of the junction left unmatched. CDR3 length: 15 amino acids. The CDR3 sequence is CASSPGQGSYNEQFF. CDR3 nucleotides: TGTGCCAGCAGCCCGGGACAGGGCTCCTACAATGAGCAGTTCTTC.

The chain uses TRBV19 and TRBJ2-7; 13 nucleotides match TRBD2. The V gene's germline CDR1 is LNHDA and CDR2 SQIVND (reference sequence). V lost 4 bases to trimming and J lost 6 bases; unmatched junction nucleotides: 6. The CDR3 is made up of 15 amino acids. The chain's CDR3 is CASSTRTSGRGEQYF. The CDR3 region has the DNA TGTGCCAGTAGTACCAGGACTAGCGGGAGAGGCGAGCAGTACTTC.

The chain links TRBV5-1 to TRBJ2-1; D might be TRBD2 (5 bases). Germline CDR1 is SGHRS and CDR2 is YFSETQ. This CDR3 has 13 residues. Trimming stripped 0 bases from V and 9 bases from J, with 10 bases between. The CDR3 DNA follows: TGCGCCAGCAGCTTGGTCCGTGCGGGTGAGCAGTTCTTC. Amino acid sequence: CASSLVRAGEQFF.

The chain combines TRBV15 with TRBJ1-4; possibly TRBD1 for D (5 bases). The V end was cut by 2 bases, the J end by 4 bases, with 11 bases between. CDR3 length: 15 amino acids. The germline CDR1 and CDR2 sequences are LNHNV and YYDKDF (reference sequence). CDR3 DNA: TGTGCCACCAGCAGACCGACAGACAATAATGAAAAACTGTTTTTT. Protein: CATSRPTDNNEKLFF.

This chain uses TRBV29-1 with TRBJ1-2; D may be TRBD1 (5 bases). V was shortened by 1 base and J by 6 bases, with 9 bases between the two germline ends. The CDR3 has 12 residues. Germline-derived CDR1 and CDR2 are SQVTM and ANQGSEA. The CDR3 is CSVEVWGDGYTF. The CDR3 DNA reads as TGCAGCGTTGAAGTCTGGGGGGATGGCTACACCTTC.

The J gene is TRBJ2-7, the V gene TRBV14; D unresolved. The CDR3 spans 13 residues. Per the germline V gene, CDR1 is SGHDN and CDR2 is FVKESK. Deletions cut 0 bases from V and 3 bases from J, with 6 bases between. The DNA for the CDR3 is TGTGCCAGCAGCCAAGAGATCAGCTACGAGCAGTACTTC. Translating gives CASSQEISYEQYF.

At least ten counts were recorded for this clone. The rearrangement uses TRBV2 and TRBJ1-1, with D maybe TRBD1 (6 bases). In germline, CDR1 is SNHLY, CDR2 FYNNEI. The CDR3 runs 15 residues. V was trimmed by 7 bases and J by 1 base, leaving 16 bases between them. CDR3 sequence (DNA): TGTGCCAGCACTAGGGACACCAGGGGGAACACTGAAGCTTTCTTT. Protein: CASTRDTRGNTEAFF.

The chain is built from TRBV4-2 and TRBJ2-6, with TRBD1 matching over 7 bases. The CDR3 has 18 amino acids. Germline trimming cut 1 base from V and 1 base from J; bases unmatched to any gene: 7. From germline, CDR1 is LGHNA and CDR2 YNFKEQ. The CDR3 loop reads CASSQVPGGFSGANVLTF. The CDR3 DNA follows: TGTGCCAGCAGCCAAGTTCCAGGGGGATTTTCTGGGGCCAACGTCCTGACTTTC.

The chain joins TRBV7-9 to TRBJ2-1; TRBD2 agrees at 7 bases. From germline, CDR1 is SEHNR and CDR2 FQNEAQ (reference sequence). This CDR3 is 18 amino acids long. The ends lost 3 bases at V and 5 bases at J; junction bases unmatched: 16. The CDR3 loop is CASSFGTEASGQNNEQFF. The CDR3 DNA is TGTGCCAGCAGCTTTGGAACGGAGGCTAGCGGTCAAAACAATGAGCAGTTCTTC.

The chain links TRBV28 to TRBJ1-2; no clear D. The CDR3 loop spans 12 amino acids. Germline loops: CDR1 MDHEN, CDR2 SYDVKM. The V gene lost 6 bases and the J gene lost 8 bases, with 13 bases spanning the gap. In DNA form, the CDR3 reads TGTGCCAGCAGCGTCGACCAGGCGGGCTACACCTTC. It is translated as CASSVDQAGYTF.

The chain recombines TRBV9 with TRBJ2-7, with TRBD2 matching 9 bases. The CDR3 loop spans 15 amino acids. The germline gives CDR1 SGDLS, CDR2 YYNGEE. V trimming: 0 bases; J trimming: 7 bases; junction bases outside the gene matches: 8. CDR3 coding DNA: TGTGCCAGCAGCGTAGGTAGCGGGAGAAAATATGAGCAGTACTTC. It codes for CASSVGSGRKYEQYF.

The chain employs TRBV5-4 and TRBJ2-3, with a weak D call TRBD1 (6 bases). The V and J ends lost 0 bases and 4 bases respectively, with 6 bases between them. This CDR3 is built from 13 residues. CDR1 and CDR2 (germline): SGHNT, YYREEE (reference sequence). As DNA, the CDR3 is TGTGCCAGCAGCTTGGACAGGGCAGATACGCAGTATTTT. This sequence encodes CASSLDRADTQYF.

The genes are TRBV7-9 and TRBJ2-5, with 11 nucleotides matching TRBD2. Trimming removed 6 bases from V and 2 bases from J; junction bases left unmatched: 8. The CDR3 is 16 residues long. The germline V gene has CDR1 SEHNR and CDR2 FQNEAQ (reference sequence). CDR3 bases: TGTGCCAGCAGTCCGAGACTAGCGGGGATGCAAGAGACCCAGTACTTC. It encodes CASSPRLAGMQETQYF.

CDR3 loop: CASSQGREPQHF. The CDR3 DNA reads as TGTGCCAGCAGTCAGGGGCGGGAGCCCCAGCATTTT. The genes are TRBV2 and TRBJ1-5; TRBD1 is a possible D gene (6 bases). This CDR3 has 12 residues. CDR1 is SNHLY, CDR2 FYNNEI, per germline. V was pared by 5 bases and J by 8 bases, with 10 bases between.

The chain is built from TRBV19 and TRBJ1-1; a possible D gene is TRBD1 (6 bases). Looked up from germline, CDR1 is LNHDA and CDR2 is SQIVND (reference sequence). The CDR3 contains 14 residues. V lost 3 bases and J 5 bases, leaving 13 bases between the germline ends. This chain's CDR3 is CASSIGQGLTEAFF. The CDR3 coding sequence is TGTGCCAGTAGTATCGGGCAGGGGTTGACTGAAGCTTTCTTT.

In this sample, this clone turned up once. The J gene is TRBJ1-4, the V gene TRBV7-2; D is unresolved. Looked up from germline, CDR1 is SGHTA and CDR2 is FQGNSA. V shed 4 bases and J shed 0 bases, with 12 bases lying between them. This CDR3 has 16 residues. CDR3 region: CASSSGWGATNEKLFF. In DNA, the CDR3 is TGTGCCAGCAGCTCCGGGTGGGGAGCAACTAATGAAAAACTGTTTTTT.